This TCR beta chain is drawn from a study of blood T cell repertoires in COVID-19. Sequenced by immunoSEQ multiplex PCR; TCRdb stores in-frame clones only, minus some. Altogether around 280,000 clones are present, roughly nine tenths being singletons, with the ten largest covering roughly 6.2%. The CDR3 runs 17 residues. This chain joins TRBV21-1 and TRBJ1-2; the D segment call TRBD1 is taken from the table without a DNA check. TRBV21-1 is termed a pseudogene. The source is a woman in her forties who had recovered from COVID-19. Sequenced material: PBMCs or T cells enriched from blood (not recorded which). The CDR3 is CASSKDRVNSPTYGYTF. CDR3 bases: TGTGCCAGCAGCAAAGACAGGGTCAACTCGCCCACCTATGGCTACACCTTC.